Following are 22 T cell receptor beta chains from one sample sequenced in a study of OX40 agonist ivuxolimab in advanced cancers. Repertoires were generated with immunoSEQ multiplex PCR, while TCRdb's copy carries only in-frame clones and drops some. The top ten hold over 2% of the sample, which has about 68,000 clones, roughly 86% seen once. The material sequenced was CD4+ or CD8+ T cells sorted from blood, taken in a trial of the OX40 agonist ivuxolimab. These receptors were obtained from an adult with an advanced solid tumor such as melanoma, head and neck, liver or kidney cancer.

The V and J genes are TRBV11-2 and TRBJ1-3; D perhaps matches TRBD1 (6 bases). V lost 5 bases, J lost 0 bases, and 14 bases lay in between. This CDR3 comprises 16 residues. Germline CDR1 and CDR2: SGHAT and FQNNGV. CDR3 protein: CASSPEGGISGNTIYF. CDR3 nucleotides: TGTGCCAGCAGCCCCGAGGGGGGAATCTCTGGAAACACCATATATTTT.

This rearrangement joins TRBV9 to TRBJ1-1; maybe TRBD1 (5 bases). The CDR3 is made up of 14 amino acids. V was cut by 0 bases and J by 5 bases, with 11 bases left in between. From germline, CDR1 is SGDLS and CDR2 YYNGEE. CDR3: CASSVEGVGTEAFF. Written as DNA, the CDR3 is TGTGCCAGCAGCGTAGAAGGGGTTGGAACTGAAGCTTTCTTT. The full variable domain, rest sourced from reference TRBV9 and TRBJ1-1, is DSGVTQTPKHLITATGQRVTLRCSPRSGDLSVYWYQQSLDQGLQFLIQYYNGEERAKGNILERFSAQQFPDLHSELNLSSLELGDSALYFCASSVEGVGTEAFFGQGTRLTVV.

This chain uses TRBV9 with TRBJ1-2, with 7 bases matching TRBD1. V was clipped by 4 bases and J by 1 base; unmatched bases: 7. CDR3 length: 15 amino acids. Germline-derived CDR1 and CDR2 are SGDLS and YYNGEE. The CDR3 nucleotides are TGTGCCAGCAGCTTCTCACAGGGGATTAACTATGGCTACACCTTC. Residues: CASSFSQGINYGYTF.

The chain links TRBV5-1 to TRBJ1-4; D might be TRBD1 (5 bases). The CDR3 loop spans 15 amino acids. V lost 4 bases and J 3 bases, leaving 13 bases between the germline ends. The germline V gene encodes CDR1 SGHRS and CDR2 YFSETQ. The CDR3 nucleotides read TGCGCCAGCAGCCGACAGAGGGCAGCTAATGAAAAACTGTTTTTT. Its translation is CASSRQRAANEKLFF. The variable domain in full, with the rest retrieved from reference TRBV5-1 and TRBJ1-4, is KAGVTQTPRYLIKTRGQQVTLSCSPISGHRSVSWYQQTPGQGLQFLFEYFSETQRNKGNFPGRFSGRQFSNSRSEMNVSTLELGDSALYLCASSRQRAANEKLFFGSGTQLSVL.

V and J are TRBV2 and TRBJ2-1; D is perhaps TRBD2 (5 bases). This CDR3 has 13 residues. Per germline, CDR1 SNHLY and CDR2 FYNNEI. V was trimmed by 7 bases and J by 2 bases, leaving 9 bases between them. This CDR3 is CASNPGTYNEQFF. CDR3 bases: TGTGCCAGCAATCCCGGGACCTACAATGAGCAGTTCTTC.

The gene calls are TRBV18 and TRBJ2-7; TRBD1 matches at 9 bases. CDR3 length: 13 amino acids. Per the germline V gene, CDR1 is KGHSH and CDR2 is LQKENI. V was pared by 2 bases and J by 7 bases, with 3 bases of the junction left unmatched. The CDR3, as DNA: TGTGCCAGCTCACCAGGACAGGGGAGGGAGCAGTACTTC. Translated, it gives CASSPGQGREQYF.

The chain has TRBV28 and TRBJ1-3; no clear D. Between the trimmed V and J ends, which lost 1 base and 2 bases, there was a span of 9 bases. The CDR3 contains 15 residues. Germline V gives CDR1 MDHEN, CDR2 SYDVKM. CDR3 DNA sequence: TGTGCCAGCAGTTTATTAGCACAGCCTGGAAACACCATATATTTT. Protein: CASSLLAQPGNTIYF. The full variable domain, its missing parts supplied by reference TRBV28 and TRBJ1-3, is DVKVTQSSRYLVKRTGEKVFLECVQDMDHENMFWYRQDPGLGLRLIYFSYDVKMKEKGDIPEGYSVSREKKERFSLILESASTNQTSMYLCASSLLAQPGNTIYFGEGSWLTVV.

The chain carries TRBV5-5 and TRBJ1-1, with D hard to call. The CDR3 contains 17 residues. Germline-derived CDR1 and CDR2 are SGHKS and YYEKEE (reference sequence). The V and J ends lost 0 bases and 0 bases respectively, with 15 bases between them. For the CDR3, the DNA is TGTGCCAGCAGCTTGGGATTGAGGAGGCCCATGAACACTGAAGCTTTCTTT. It specifies CASSLGLRRPMNTEAFF.

Here the CDR3 DNA reads TGTGCCAGCAGTAGCGGGGGGAAAAACATTCAGTACTTC. Protein: CASSSGGKNIQYF. This chain uses TRBV6-1 with TRBJ2-4, with 9 bases that match TRBD2. V lost 5 bases to trimming and J lost 4 bases; unmatched junction nucleotides: 0. The CDR3 loop spans 13 amino acids. In germline, CDR1 is MNHNS, CDR2 SASEGT.

This chain joins TRBV6-6 and TRBJ1-1, with D maybe TRBD1 (5 bases). This CDR3 region has 14 residues. In germline, CDR1 is MNHNY, CDR2 SVGAGI (reference sequence). V lost 8 bases and J lost 6, with 19 bases in between. CDR3 sequence: CASHPPGGGAEAFF. CDR3 coding DNA: TGTGCCAGCCATCCCCCTGGGGGAGGGGCTGAAGCTTTCTTT.

This clone occurred once. CDR3 in amino acids: CASRTPGGNTEAFF. CDR3 nucleotide sequence: TGTGCCAGCAGAACCCCGGGGGGGAACACTGAAGCTTTCTTT. The chain links TRBV6-5 to TRBJ1-1; maybe TRBD1 (5 bases). There are 14 residues in the CDR3. V was pared by 6 bases and J by 1 base, with 12 bases between. CDR1 and CDR2 (germline): MNHEY, SVGAGI.

This chain uses TRBV2 with TRBJ2-7; 13 positions match TRBD2. J was trimmed by 4 bases and V by 6 bases; bases with no gene match: 3. Germline V gene lookup returns CDR1 SNHLY and CDR2 FYNNEI. The CDR3 runs to 14 residues. Written as DNA, the CDR3 is TGTGCCAGCAGCCCGGGACTAGCGGGGTACGAGCAGTACTTC. This sequence encodes CASSPGLAGYEQYF.

V usage is TRBV18 and J usage is TRBJ2-7; a possible D gene is TRBD1 (6 bases). V lost 1 base and J lost 7, with 20 bases in between. The CDR3 has 16 amino acids. CDR1 and CDR2 (germline): KGHSH, LQKENI. This CDR3 reads CASSPLLRTESAEQYF. CDR3 DNA sequence: TGTGCCAGCTCACCACTCTTGAGGACAGAAAGTGCTGAGCAGTACTTC.

CDR3 residues: CASSLELAGSGANVLTF. The DNA of the CDR3 is TGTGCCAGCAGCTTAGAACTAGCGGGGTCTGGGGCCAACGTCCTGACTTTC. The chain links TRBV11-2 to TRBJ2-6, with 10 nucleotides matching TRBD2. Looked up from germline, CDR1 is SGHAT and CDR2 is FQNNGV. The V segment lost 0 bases and the J segment 1 base; nucleotides outside the gene matches: 0. CDR3 length: 17 amino acids.

V and J are TRBV5-6 and TRBJ1-1; D uncertain. CDR1 and CDR2 (germline): SGHDT, YYEEEE. The CDR3 has 15 residues. V dropped 5 bases and J dropped 4 bases, with 18 bases sitting between them. The CDR3 region is CASRYGPTQATEAFF. CDR3 sequence (DNA): TGTGCCAGCAGATACGGACCCACTCAGGCCACTGAAGCTTTCTTT.

The V gene is TRBV6-6, the J gene TRBJ1-4, with 9 bases aligning to TRBD1. There are 15 residues in the CDR3. J was trimmed by 7 bases and V by 0 bases; bases with no gene match: 3. In germline, CDR1 is MNHNY, CDR2 SVGAGI (reference sequence). The CDR3 nucleotides read TGTGCCAGCAGTTACTCGTTACAGGGGGCTGAAAAACTGTTTTTT. Residues: CASSYSLQGAEKLFF.

The genes are TRBV5-1 and TRBJ1-2, with D unclear. The CDR3 is 13 residues long. Trimming stripped 2 bases from V and 5 bases from J, with 10 bases between. CDR1 is SGHRS and CDR2 is YFSETQ in the germline V gene. The CDR3 bases are TGCGCCAGCAGCTTAACTACTGAGTATGGCTACACCTTC. It codes for CASSLTTEYGYTF.

The rearrangement uses TRBV5-1 and TRBJ2-5; D is undetermined. The CDR3 length is 14 residues. Per the germline V gene, CDR1 is SGHRS and CDR2 is YFSETQ. Trimming took 0 bases from V and 4 from J, leaving 10 bases between them. The CDR3 DNA is TGCGCCAGCAGCTTGGGCGTAGCAGGAGAGACCCAGTACTTC. This encodes CASSLGVAGETQYF.

This sequence joins TRBV7-9 and TRBJ2-7; D gene unclear. The ends were cut back, 1 base at V and 7 bases at J, with 14 bases in the middle. This CDR3 spans 14 amino acids. Germline V lookup: CDR1 SEHNR, CDR2 FQNEAQ (reference sequence). As DNA, the CDR3 is TGTGCCAGCAGCTTAGGAAGTGGACCTAGGGAGCAGTACTTC. Translation: CASSLGSGPREQYF.

The J gene is TRBJ2-5, the V gene TRBV5-1; D call uncertain. The V gene's germline CDR1 is SGHRS and CDR2 YFSETQ. V was trimmed by 4 bases and J by 5 bases, leaving 15 bases between them. This CDR3 spans 14 amino acids. The CDR3 reads CASSRPGGFETQYF. The CDR3 DNA reads TGCGCCAGCAGCCGGCCGGGCGGTTTTGAGACCCAGTACTTC.

This clone was detected once. This rearrangement joins TRBV4-3 to TRBJ1-1; TRBD1 aligns across 9 bases. CDR3 length: 15 amino acids. The junction had 6 bases not matched to a gene; V was cut back by 3 bases and J by 4 bases. Germline loops: CDR1 LGHNA, CDR2 YSLEER. CDR3 sequence: CASSQMTGGITEAFF. CDR3 DNA sequence: TGCGCCAGCAGCCAGATGACAGGGGGGATCACTGAAGCTTTCTTT.

The rearrangement links TRBV28 to TRBJ1-2, with a possible D match to TRBD1 (5 bases). Trimming removed 8 bases at V and 1 base at J, with 14 bases between. Per germline, CDR1 MDHEN and CDR2 SYDVKM. The CDR3 has 14 amino acids. This CDR3 is CASAWGRLNYGYTF. The CDR3 region has the DNA TGTGCCAGCGCCTGGGGACGGCTTAACTATGGCTACACCTTC.